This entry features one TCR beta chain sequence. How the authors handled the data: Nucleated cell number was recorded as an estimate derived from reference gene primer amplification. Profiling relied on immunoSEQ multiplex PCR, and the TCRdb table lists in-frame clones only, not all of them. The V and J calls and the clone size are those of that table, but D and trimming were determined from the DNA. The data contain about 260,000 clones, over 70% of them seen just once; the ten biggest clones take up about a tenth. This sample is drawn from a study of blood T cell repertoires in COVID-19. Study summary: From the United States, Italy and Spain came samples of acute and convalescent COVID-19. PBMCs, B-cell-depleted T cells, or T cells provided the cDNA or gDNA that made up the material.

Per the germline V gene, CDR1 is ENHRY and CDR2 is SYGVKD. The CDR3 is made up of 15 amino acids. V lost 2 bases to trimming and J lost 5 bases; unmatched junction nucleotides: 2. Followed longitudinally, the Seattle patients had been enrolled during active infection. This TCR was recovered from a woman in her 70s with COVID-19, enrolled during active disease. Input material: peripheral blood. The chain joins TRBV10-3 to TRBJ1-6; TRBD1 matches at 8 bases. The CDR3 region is CAISEGQGDNSPLHF. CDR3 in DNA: TGTGCCATCAGTGAGGGACAGGGAGATAATTCACCCCTCCACTTT.